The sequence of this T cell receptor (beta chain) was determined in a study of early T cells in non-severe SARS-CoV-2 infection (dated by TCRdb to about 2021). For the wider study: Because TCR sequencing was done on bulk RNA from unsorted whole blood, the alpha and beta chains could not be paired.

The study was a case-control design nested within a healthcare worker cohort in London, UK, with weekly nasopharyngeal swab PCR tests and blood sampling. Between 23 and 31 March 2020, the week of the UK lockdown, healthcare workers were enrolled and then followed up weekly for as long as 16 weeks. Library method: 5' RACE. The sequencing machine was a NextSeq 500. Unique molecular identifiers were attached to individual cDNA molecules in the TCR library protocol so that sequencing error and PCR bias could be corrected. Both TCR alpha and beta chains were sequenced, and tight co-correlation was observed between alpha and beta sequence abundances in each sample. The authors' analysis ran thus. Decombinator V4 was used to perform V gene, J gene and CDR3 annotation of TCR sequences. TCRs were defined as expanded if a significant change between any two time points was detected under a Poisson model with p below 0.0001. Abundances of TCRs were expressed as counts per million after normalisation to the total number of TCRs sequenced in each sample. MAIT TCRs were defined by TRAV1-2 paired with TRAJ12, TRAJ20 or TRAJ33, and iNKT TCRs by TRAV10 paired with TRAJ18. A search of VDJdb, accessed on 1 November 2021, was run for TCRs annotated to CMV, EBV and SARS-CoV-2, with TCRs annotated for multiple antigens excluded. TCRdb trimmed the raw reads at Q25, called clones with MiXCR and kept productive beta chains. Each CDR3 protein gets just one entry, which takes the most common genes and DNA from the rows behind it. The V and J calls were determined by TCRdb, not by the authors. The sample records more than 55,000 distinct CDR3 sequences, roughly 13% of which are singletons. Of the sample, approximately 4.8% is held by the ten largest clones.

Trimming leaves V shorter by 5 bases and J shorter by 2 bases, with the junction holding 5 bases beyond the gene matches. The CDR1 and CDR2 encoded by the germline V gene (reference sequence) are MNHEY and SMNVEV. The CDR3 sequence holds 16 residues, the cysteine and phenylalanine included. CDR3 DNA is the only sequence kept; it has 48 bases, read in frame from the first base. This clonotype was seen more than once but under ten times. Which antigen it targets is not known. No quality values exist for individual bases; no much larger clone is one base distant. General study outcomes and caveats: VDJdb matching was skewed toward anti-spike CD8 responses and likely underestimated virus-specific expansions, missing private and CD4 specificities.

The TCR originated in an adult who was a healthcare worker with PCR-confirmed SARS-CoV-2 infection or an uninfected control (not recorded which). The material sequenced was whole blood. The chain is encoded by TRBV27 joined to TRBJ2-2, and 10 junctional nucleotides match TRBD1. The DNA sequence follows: TGTGCCAGCAGTACCTGGACAGGGGGAAACACCGGGGAGCTGTTTTTT. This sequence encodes CASSTWTGGNTGELFF.